Listed below are T cell receptor beta chains from one sample, sequenced in a study of CD8 T cells in ankylosing spondylitis. TCRdb called the 5' RACE reads again in MiXCR, with one record for every CDR3 protein. Of around 770,000 distinct CDR3 sequences in the sample, approximately 10% were seen once. The sample taken for sequencing was blood, either unsorted or a sorted T cell fraction (not recorded which). These receptors all stem from a male donor with ankylosing spondylitis. Each CDR3 is given with its conserved first and last residue. The D gene is left open where the match is weak. A clone size is listed for some rows: how often the clone was seen (once, few, many), or a class if it is expanded.

j_gene: TRBJ2-1; v_gene: TRBV20-1; abundance: NA; d_gene: TRBD2; CDR3aa: CSARGGAGGWNEQFF; CDR3nt: TGCAGTGCTAGAGGGGGAGCGGGGGGCTGGAATGAGCAGTTCTTC
j_gene: TRBJ2-3; v_gene: TRBV20-1; abundance: few; d_gene: NA; CDR3aa: CSARRWDNTDTQYF; CDR3nt: TGCAGTGCTAGGAGGTGGGATAACACAGATACGCAGTATTTT
j_gene: TRBJ1-1; v_gene: TRBV2; abundance: NA; d_gene: NA; CDR3aa: CASSELGESEAFF; CDR3nt: TGTGCCAGCAGTGAACTCGGGGAGAGTGAAGCTTTCTTT
j_gene: TRBJ1-5; v_gene: TRBV7-2; abundance: NA; d_gene: TRBD1; CDR3aa: CASGTDGNQPQHF; CDR3nt: TGTGCCAGCGGGACAGATGGGAATCAGCCCCAGCATTTT
j_gene: TRBJ1-4; v_gene: TRBV4-3; abundance: few; d_gene: NA; CDR3aa: CASSQDRGSGEKLFF; CDR3nt: TGCGCCAGCAGCCAGGACCGTGGGTCGGGGGAAAAACTGTTTTTT
j_gene: TRBJ1-5; v_gene: TRBV5-6; abundance: NA; d_gene: NA; CDR3aa: CASSLALSDSAFQPQHF; CDR3nt: TGTGCCAGCAGCTTGGCCCTCAGTGACAGCGCCTTTCAGCCCCAGCATTTT
j_gene: TRBJ1-5; v_gene: TRBV28; abundance: few; d_gene: NA; CDR3aa: CASSFRQGYQPQHF; CDR3nt: TGTGCCAGCAGTTTCAGGCAGGGATACCAGCCCCAGCATTTT
j_gene: TRBJ2-7; v_gene: TRBV6-6; abundance: many; d_gene: TRBD2; CDR3aa: CASRAGGGEQYF; CDR3nt: TGTGCCAGCAGGGCCGGGGGGGGCGAGCAGTACTTC
j_gene: TRBJ2-1; v_gene: TRBV20-1; abundance: few; d_gene: NA; CDR3aa: CSAAEGGLRDNEQFF; CDR3nt: TGCAGTGCCGCCGAGGGGGGACTTCGGGACAATGAGCAGTTCTTC
j_gene: TRBJ2-1; v_gene: TRBV20-1; abundance: NA; d_gene: TRBD1; CDR3aa: CSAPGTGYNEQFF; CDR3nt: TGCAGTGCACCCGGGACAGGTTACAATGAGCAGTTCTTC
j_gene: TRBJ1-6; v_gene: TRBV4-3; abundance: NA; d_gene: NA; CDR3aa: CASSPSASGSYNSPLHF; CDR3nt: TGCGCCAGCAGCCCATCGGCGAGTGGTTCCTATAATTCACCCCTCCACTTT
j_gene: TRBJ1-6; v_gene: TRBV5-1; abundance: many; d_gene: NA; CDR3aa: CAMTKAGTKPNSPLHF; CDR3nt: TGCGCCATGACCAAAGCCGGAACCAAGCCGAACTCACCCCTCCACTTT
j_gene: TRBJ2-5; v_gene: TRBV7-2; abundance: NA; d_gene: TRBD2; CDR3aa: CASSLGWTSGGQETQYF; CDR3nt: TGTGCCAGCAGCTTAGGTTGGACTAGCGGGGGACAAGAGACCCAGTACTTC
j_gene: TRBJ2-1; v_gene: TRBV24-1; abundance: many; d_gene: TRBD2; CDR3aa: CATAFGSGSYNEQFF; CDR3nt: TGTGCCACCGCCTTCGGTAGCGGGTCCTACAATGAGCAGTTCTTC